One sample yielded the 8 T cell receptor beta chains listed below, sequenced in a study of regulatory T cells in long-lasting Graves disease. Arm-PCR of CDR3 regions with iRepertoire HTBI primers generated TCR beta libraries. TCRdb re-derived calls from the multiplex PCR reads in MiXCR, one entry per CDR3 protein. The sample comprises hundreds of thousands of distinct CDR3 sequences, around a fifth of which are singletons, and less than 9% rests with the top ten. Indicated time point: persistent/refractory GD, antithyroid drugs over 5 years with positive TRAb. The authors made the TCR library using RNA they extracted from PBMCs. The source was peripheral blood mononuclear cells (PBMCs), collected when the disease was refractory, from a patient treated with antithyroid drugs. The receptors were gathered from a female donor with Graves disease.

This clonotype was seen repeatedly, ten times or more. CDR3 sequence reads: CAVGSNGYTF. DNA of the CDR3: TGTGCCGTGGGGTCCAATGGCTACACCTTC. The chain employs TRBV28 and TRBJ1-2; D is uncertain. The ends were cut back, 11 bases at V and 6 bases at J, with 10 bases in the middle. This CDR3 is 10 amino acids long. Germline values: CDR1 MDHEN, CDR2 SYDVKM.

This clonotype was seen many times. The J gene is TRBJ1-2, the V gene TRBV7-2; D remains ambiguous. This CDR3 region has 13 residues. The germline V gene encodes CDR1 SGHTA and CDR2 FQGNSA. V was trimmed by 6 bases and J by 8 bases, leaving 16 bases between them. The CDR3 region has the DNA TGTGCCAGCAGTCTAGGATTCGTGGGGGGCTACACCTTC. Protein product: CASSLGFVGGYTF.

The rearrangement links TRBV20-1 to TRBJ1-5; D not resolved. The CDR3 is 14 residues long. The germline CDR1 and CDR2 sequences are DFQATT and SNEGSKA (reference sequence). V lost 1 base to trimming and J lost 0 bases, with 7 bases between them. The CDR3 here is CSARVGYSNQPQHF. CDR3 nucleotide sequence: TGCAGTGCTAGAGTGGGTTATAGCAATCAGCCCCAGCATTTT.

CDR3 sequence (DNA): TGTGCCAGCAGCCCCCCGCCACCCACCCTCTCCTACGAGCAGTACTTC. Protein: CASSPPPPTLSYEQYF. This chain links TRBV7-9 with TRBJ2-7; D not resolved. Germline CDR1 and CDR2: SEHNR and FQNEAQ (reference sequence). V lost 5 bases and J lost 0, with 17 bases in between. There are 16 residues in the CDR3.

This clonotype was recorded a few times. This chain connects TRBV5-6 to TRBJ1-5, with a weak D call TRBD1 (6 bases). The germline CDR1 and CDR2 sequences are SGHDT and YYEEEE. V was pared by 0 bases and J by 2 bases, with 12 bases between. The CDR3 covers 16 residues. The CDR3 protein is CASSLAGVGRNQPQHF. CDR3 bases: TGTGCCAGCAGCTTGGCAGGGGTGGGACGCAATCAGCCCCAGCATTTT.

The genes are TRBV4-1 and TRBJ2-5; tentative D call: TRBD1 (5 bases). The length of the CDR3 is 15 residues. Germline lookup yields CDR1 MGHRA and CDR2 YSYEKL. V dropped 1 base and J dropped 2 bases, with 11 bases sitting between them. The CDR3, as DNA: TGCGCCAGCAGCCAAGTTCTAACAGGTCAAGAGACCCAGTACTTC. It translates to CASSQVLTGQETQYF.

This clonotype was picked up a small number of times. The rearrangement uses TRBV6-1 and TRBJ2-2; weak D call: TRBD2 (6 bases). With 6 bases removed from V and 4 bases from J, the gap between germline ends came to 9 bases. Germline lookup yields CDR1 MNHNS and CDR2 SASEGT. The CDR3 has 13 residues. In nucleotides, the CDR3 is TGTGCCAGCAGCCAAGCGGGCACCGGGGAGCTGTTTTTT. This codes for CASSQAGTGELFF.

This clonotype was recorded at least ten times. The genes are TRBV28 and TRBJ2-2, with 8 bases lining up with TRBD1. The V gene end was trimmed by 3 bases and the J gene end by 5 bases; junction bases not matched to a gene: 14. CDR1 and CDR2 (germline): MDHEN, SYDVKM. The CDR3 sequence is 18 residues long. Here the CDR3 DNA reads TGTGCCAGCAGTTTGATTCCTCAAACAGGGGGTAGGACCGGGGAGCTGTTTTTT. This gives the protein CASSLIPQTGGRTGELFF.